These 9 T cell receptor beta chains originate from one sample sequenced in a study of identical twins. From the 5' RACE reads, TCRdb called clonotypes with MiXCR, one entry per CDR3 protein. Seen here are hundreds of thousands of distinct CDR3 sequences, roughly 18% observed once, and the top ten hold less than 15%. This sample also appeared in a second study, on T cells expressing NK-cell markers.

The sequencing sample was made of PBMCs. Receptors were obtained from a young woman in good health.

The rearrangement links TRBV20-1 to TRBJ2-1; D is possibly TRBD2 (5 bases). Germline values: CDR1 DFQATT, CDR2 SNEGSKA (reference sequence). Trimming removed 5 bases from V and 6 bases from J, with 23 bases in between. The CDR3 extends over 16 amino acids. This CDR3 reads CSAPIHTSRGSNEQFF. In DNA, the CDR3 is TGCAGTGCTCCGATCCACACTTCTAGAGGGTCCAATGAGCAGTTCTTC.

The rearrangement links TRBV7-2 to TRBJ2-7; 13 nucleotides match TRBD2. V dropped 5 bases and J dropped 9; count of bases not matched to a gene: 13. This CDR3 has 16 amino acids. Germline CDR1 and CDR2: SGHTA and FQGNSA. CDR3 in DNA: TGTGCCAGCAGCCTGACAGGACTAGCGGGAGAGGCTGGGCAGTACTTC. Protein sequence: CASSLTGLAGEAGQYF. Full variable domain (remainder filled in from reference TRBV7-2 and TRBJ2-7): GAGVSQSPSNKVTEKGKDVELRCDPISGHTALYWYRQSLGQGLEFLIYFQGNSAPDKSGLPSDRFSAERTGGSVSTLTIQRTQQEDSAVYLCASSLTGLAGEAGQYFGPGTRLTVT.

The chain is built from TRBV6-1 and TRBJ2-5; 11 bases align to TRBD2. Germline assignment: CDR1 MNHNS and CDR2 SASEGT. This CDR3 spans 14 amino acids. V lost 6 bases, J lost 6 bases, and 6 bases stayed unmatched. CDR3 nucleotide sequence: TGTGCCAGCAGGGCTAGCGGGGGGTGGAAGACCCAGTACTTC. As protein: CASRASGGWKTQYF.

The CDR3 DNA sequence: TGTGCCAGCAGTTACGGGCACGGCTATGGCTACACCTTC. Protein: CASSYGHGYGYTF. The chain joins TRBV6-5 to TRBJ1-2, with D unclear. V shed 2 bases and J shed 4 bases, with 8 bases lying between them. Germline CDR1 reads MNHEY; CDR2 reads SVGAGI. The CDR3 is 13 amino acids.

This clonotype was seen more than once but under ten times. This chain connects TRBV5-1 to TRBJ1-2, with a weak D call TRBD1 (6 bases). V lost 4 bases and J 8 bases, leaving 15 bases between the germline ends. The CDR3 totals 13 residues. Per the germline V gene, CDR1 is SGHRS and CDR2 is YFSETQ. CDR3 nucleotide sequence: TGCGCCAGCAGCGGGGGGACAACCTTCGGCTACACCTTC. Residues: CASSGGTTFGYTF. Full variable domain (remainder filled in from reference TRBV5-1 and TRBJ1-2): KAGVTQTPRYLIKTRGQQVTLSCSPISGHRSVSWYQQTPGQGLQFLFEYFSETQRNKGNFPGRFSGRQFSNSRSEMNVSTLELGDSALYLCASSGGTTFGYTFGSGTRLTVV.

This clonotype was counted only a few times. J is TRBJ2-2 and V is TRBV12-3 or TRBV12-4; D is possibly TRBD1 (5 bases). V shed 6 bases and J shed 0 bases, with 17 bases lying between them. The CDR3 is 17 amino acids. CDR3 sequence reads: CASSGTMTATNTGELFF. CDR3 in DNA: TGTGCCAGCAGCGGAACAATGACAGCCACGAACACCGGGGAGCTGTTTTTT.

The rearrangement links TRBV11-3 to TRBJ2-7, with TRBD1 identical over 10 bases. V lost 5 bases and J lost 5; bases outside the gene matches: 12. CDR1 is SGHNT, CDR2 YENEEA, per germline. CDR3 length: 16 residues. This CDR3 reads CASSPTNRDRGDEQYF. As DNA, the CDR3 is TGTGCCAGCAGCCCTACAAACCGGGACAGGGGAGACGAGCAGTACTTC.

The chain couples TRBV7-9 to TRBJ2-7; 10 bases fit TRBD2. J was trimmed by 2 bases and V by 4 bases; bases with no gene match: 8. From germline, CDR1 is SEHNR and CDR2 FQNEAQ (reference sequence). CDR3 length: 16 residues. CDR3 residues: CASSSPTGLATYEQYF. The CDR3 coding sequence is TGTGCCAGCAGCTCCCCGACGGGACTAGCGACCTACGAGCAGTACTTC. Filled out from reference TRBV7-9 and TRBJ2-7, the complete variable domain reads DTGVSQNPRHKITKRGQNVTFRCDPISEHNRLYWYRQTLGQGPEFLTYFQNEAQLEKSRLLSDRFSAERPKGSFSTLEIQRTEQGDSAMYLCASSSPTGLATYEQYFGPGTRLTVT.

V and J are TRBV5-1 and TRBJ2-7; D is perhaps TRBD1 (6 bases). Trimming pared 2 bases from V and 5 bases from J, leaving 14 bases between. The CDR3 has 14 residues. The germline CDR1 and CDR2 sequences are SGHRS and YFSETQ. The CDR3 loop is CASSLYRASNEQYF. CDR3 sequence (DNA): TGCGCCAGCAGCTTATACAGGGCATCCAACGAGCAGTACTTC.